These 26 T cell receptor beta chains share one sample of origin, sequenced in a study of T cell repertoires in cytomegalovirus infection. These receptors have no identified antigens. From the reads, TCRdb called clonotypes with MiXCR, one entry per CDR3 protein. The repertoire consists of about 500,000 distinct CDR3 sequences, with around 30% occurring once and the leading ten covering under 20%. The sample here was cultured PBMCs, taken from culture after CMV antigen stimulation. The receptors stem from a human donor in good health (CMV status not recorded). Some clones in this sample may be carry-over from other donors' samples.

The chain is built from TRBV7-8 and TRBJ2-1, with 16 bases lining up with TRBD2. Germline V CDR1 and CDR2: SGHVS, FQNEAQ. The J segment lost 5 bases and the V segment lost 1 base, leaving 5 bases of the junction unmatched. This CDR3 is built from 18 residues. The CDR3 region has the DNA TGTGCCAGCAGCTTAGTGGGACTAGCGGGAGGGTTAAACAATGAGCAGTTCTTC. This gives the protein CASSLVGLAGGLNNEQFF.

The CDR3 DNA reads as TGTGCCAGCAGCTACCTGCGCACTGAAGCTTTCTTT. Its translation: CASSYLRTEAFF. The chain has TRBV7-9 and TRBJ1-1; D unresolved. Germline V lookup: CDR1 SEHNR, CDR2 FQNEAQ (reference sequence). The CDR3 runs 12 residues. Trimming stripped 4 bases from V and 4 bases from J, with 7 bases between. The whole variable domain, filled in from reference TRBV7-9 and TRBJ1-1, reads DTGVSQNPRHKITKRGQNVTFRCDPISEHNRLYWYRQTLGQGPEFLTYFQNEAQLEKSRLLSDRFSAERPKGSFSTLEIQRTEQGDSAMYLCASSYLRTEAFFGQGTRLTVV.

This clonotype has more than one count but fewer than ten. The genes are TRBV28 and TRBJ2-1, with D possibly called TRBD1 or TRBD2 (5 bases each). This CDR3 has 13 amino acids. Germline V gene sequence: CDR1 MDHEN, CDR2 SYDVKM. V was cut by 6 bases and J by 5 bases, with 11 bases left in between. This CDR3 is CASSPWGNNEQFF. The CDR3, as DNA: TGTGCCAGCAGCCCCTGGGGGAACAATGAGCAGTTCTTC.

This clonotype was found once. The chain couples TRBV28 to TRBJ2-5; the D call may be TRBD1 or TRBD2 (5 bases each). There are 13 residues in the CDR3. Trimming shortened V by 5 bases and J by 9 bases, and 16 bases separated the two germline ends. From germline, CDR1 is MDHEN and CDR2 SYDVKM. This CDR3 is CASSGGRTPPQYF. In DNA form, the CDR3 reads TGTGCCAGCAGTGGGGGACGTACCCCACCCCAGTACTTC.

The CDR3 sequence is CASSYAGNYEQYF. CDR3 DNA sequence: TGTGCCAGCAGTTACGCGGGGAACTACGAGCAGTACTTC. This chain connects TRBV6-6 to TRBJ2-7; D is perhaps TRBD2 (6 bases). The ends were cut back, 2 bases at V and 3 bases at J, with 8 bases in the middle. CDR3 length equals 13 residues. Germline V gives CDR1 MNHNY, CDR2 SVGAGI (reference sequence).

The genes are TRBV3-1 and TRBJ2-3, with a possible D match to TRBD2 (5 bases). CDR3 length: 16 amino acids. V was pared by 3 bases and J by 4 bases, with 17 bases between. Germline CDR1 LGHDT, CDR2 YNNKEL (reference sequence). CDR3 sequence (DNA): TGTGCCAGCAGCCAGATGTCTACCGGGATCTCAGATACGCAGTATTTT. It is translated as CASSQMSTGISDTQYF.

There are a few counts of this clonotype. The rearrangement uses TRBV6-1 and TRBJ2-7; 7 bases align to TRBD2. Germline loops: CDR1 MNHNS, CDR2 SASEGT. The CDR3 contains 13 residues. V lost 7 bases and J lost 3; bases outside the gene matches: 6. The CDR3 DNA reads as TGTGCCAGCACTAGCGGACTAAACTACGAGCAGTACTTC. Translating it yields CASTSGLNYEQYF.

This chain connects TRBV7-2 to TRBJ2-1; D is perhaps TRBD1 (5 bases). The germline V gene encodes CDR1 SGHTA and CDR2 FQGNSA. This CDR3 is built from 13 residues. V was pared by 5 bases and J by 3 bases, with 8 bases between. The CDR3 DNA sequence: TGTGCCAGCAGCGCAGGGAACTACAATGAGCAGTTCTTC. Translation gives CASSAGNYNEQFF.

The chain links TRBV28 to TRBJ1-1, with D possibly TRBD1 on 5 matching bases. CDR1 and CDR2 (germline): MDHEN, SYDVKM. The CDR3 length is 15 residues. V was cut by 8 bases and J by 9 bases, with 25 bases left in between. DNA of the CDR3: TGTGCCAGCCTTTCTCCCGGGGCAGGGCACGTTCAAGCTTTCTTT. It yields the protein CASLSPGAGHVQAFF. The variable domain in full, with the rest retrieved from reference TRBV28 and TRBJ1-1, is DVKVTQSSRYLVKRTGEKVFLECVQDMDHENMFWYRQDPGLGLRLIYFSYDVKMKEKGDIPEGYSVSREKKERFSLILESASTNQTSMYLCASLSPGAGHVQAFFGQGTRLTVV.

The chain is built from TRBV2 and TRBJ2-7; possible D gene TRBD1, 7 bases. In germline, CDR1 is SNHLY, CDR2 FYNNEI. The CDR3 is made up of 14 amino acids. V was cut by 1 base and J by 7 bases, with 14 bases left in between. CDR3 residues: CASSEGRGRFEQYF. DNA of the CDR3: TGTGCCAGCAGTGAAGGGAGGGGGCGGTTTGAGCAGTACTTC.

This clonotype was observed a handful of times. The chain employs TRBV12-3 or TRBV12-4 and TRBJ1-4; perhaps TRBD1 as D (5 bases). The ends were cut back, 6 bases at V and 8 bases at J, with 25 bases in the middle. The CDR3 is made up of 17 amino acids. CDR3 in amino acids: CASSPAPSRVRGEKLFF. In DNA form, the CDR3 reads TGTGCCAGCAGCCCAGCGCCTTCCAGGGTGAGAGGGGAAAAACTGTTTTTT.

The chain employs TRBV12-3 or TRBV12-4 and TRBJ1-2; 10 positions match TRBD1. This CDR3 comprises 15 residues. Trimming took 5 bases from V and 5 from J; bases not matched to a gene: 8. Here the CDR3 reads CASSPRQGARYGYTF. The DNA of the CDR3 is TGTGCCAGCAGTCCCCGACAGGGGGCGCGGTATGGCTACACCTTC.

This clonotype was recorded many times. This chain links TRBV7-2 with TRBJ2-5; D not certain. This CDR3 has 12 residues. Trimming shortened V by 5 bases and J by 5 bases, and 9 bases separated the two germline ends. Germline V gene lookup returns CDR1 SGHTA and CDR2 FQGNSA. The CDR3 spells CASSLRLETQYF. The CDR3 DNA is TGTGCCAGCAGCCTCCGTCTGGAGACCCAGTACTTC.

This clonotype was seen a few times. Germline and junction disagree at one end, which may indicate a read error. V and J are TRBV7-6 and TRBJ1-1, with TRBD1 matching over 7 bases. The CDR3 covers 17 residues. The germline V gene encodes CDR1 SGHVS and CDR2 FNYEAQ. The CDR3 sequence: CASSRQGGEPMATEAFF. CDR3 coding DNA: TGTGCTAGCAGCCGACAGGGTGGAGAACCAATGGCCACTGAAGCTTTCTTT.

J is TRBJ2-4 and V is TRBV12-3 or TRBV12-4; TRBD1 agrees at 7 bases. The CDR3 loop spans 20 amino acids. The V segment lost 3 bases and the J segment 0 bases; nucleotides outside the gene matches: 17. CDR3 coding DNA: TGTGCCAGCAGTTTTCCCACAGGGGTCGCATACTTACTAGCCAAAAACATTCAGTACTTC. Translation: CASSFPTGVAYLLAKNIQYF.

The chain couples TRBV10-2 to TRBJ2-1, with D tentatively TRBD2 (6 bases). Trimming left V 3 bases short and J 8 bases short, with 14 bases between. The CDR3 runs 14 residues. Germline lookup yields CDR1 WSHSY and CDR2 SAAADI. DNA for the CDR3: TGCGCCAGCAGTGAAGAGGGGTGGGGGGATGAGCAGTTCTTC. Amino acids: CASSEEGWGDEQFF.

This chain's CDR3 is CASSLSRGSGNTIYF. CDR3 DNA sequence: TGTGCCAGCAGCTTAAGCAGGGGCTCTGGAAACACCATATATTTT. The chain is built from TRBV7-2 and TRBJ1-3; tentatively, D is TRBD1 (6 bases). The germline V and J ends were trimmed by 2 bases and 0 bases, with 8 bases remaining between them. Germline CDR1 and CDR2: SGHTA and FQGNSA. There are 15 residues in the CDR3.

This clonotype was counted a few times. The rearrangement links TRBV9 to TRBJ2-5, with D possibly being TRBD1 (5 bases). The ends were cut back, 0 bases at V and 5 bases at J, with 8 bases in the middle. This CDR3 has 13 amino acids. The germline CDR1 and CDR2 sequences are SGDLS and YYNGEE. The CDR3 DNA follows: TGTGCCAGCAGCGTAGGGGGCATGGAGACCCAGTACTTC. Its translation: CASSVGGMETQYF.

The chain recombines TRBV29-1 with TRBJ1-1; D is perhaps TRBD1 (6 bases). Per the germline V gene, CDR1 is SQVTM and CDR2 is ANQGSEA. The germline V and J ends were trimmed by 3 bases and 9 bases, with 11 bases remaining between them. This CDR3 has 11 residues. CDR3 region: CSVDGGGKAFF. CDR3 sequence (DNA): TGCAGCGTTGATGGAGGGGGAAAAGCTTTCTTT.

This clonotype was seen a handful of times. The chain recombines TRBV6-2 or TRBV6-3 with TRBJ2-1; 11 bases align to TRBD2. This CDR3 contains 16 residues. Per germline, CDR1 MNHEY and CDR2 SVGEGT. With V trimmed by 6 bases and J by 4 bases, 8 bases remained unmatched. CDR3 coding DNA: TGTGCCAGCAGCGGACCGGGACTAGCGGCATACAATGAGCAGTTCTTC. Translation: CASSGPGLAAYNEQFF.

V is TRBV7-3 and J is TRBJ2-1; D gene uncertain. The CDR3 runs to 15 residues. V lost 1 base and J lost 10, with 17 bases in between. Germline CDR1 and CDR2: SGHTA and FQGTGA. CDR3 DNA: TGTGCCAGCAGCTTAATCGGGCCCACCGCCGACGAGCAGTTCTTC. This codes for CASSLIGPTADEQFF.

The gene calls are TRBV6-1 and TRBJ2-3, with D unresolved. Trimming cost V 5 bases and J 2 bases, with 14 bases left between them. CDR1 and CDR2 (germline): MNHNS, SASEGT. The CDR3 sequence is 15 residues long. CDR3 amino acids: CASSYDGHLTDTQYF. In nucleotides, the CDR3 is TGTGCCAGCAGTTACGATGGGCACCTCACAGATACGCAGTATTTT.

This clonotype has a handful of counts. The chain joins TRBV27 to TRBJ2-7; the match to TRBD1 covers 9 bases. Germline CDR1 MNHEY, CDR2 SMNVEV (reference sequence). The CDR3 is 16 residues long. The V and J ends lost 2 bases and 2 bases, in that order; junction bases with no gene match: 7. CDR3 nucleotides: TGTGCCAGCAGTTTAATGGGACAGGGAGCCCCCTACGAGCAGTACTTC. It encodes CASSLMGQGAPYEQYF.

This sequence joins TRBV28 and TRBJ1-1; a weak D match, TRBD1 (5 bases). This CDR3 contains 16 residues. Trimming pared 3 bases from V and 3 bases from J, leaving 17 bases between. Germline V gives CDR1 MDHEN, CDR2 SYDVKM. The CDR3 loop reads CASSFFGRAGDTEAFF. CDR3 coding DNA: TGTGCCAGCAGTTTTTTCGGCAGGGCGGGTGACACTGAAGCTTTCTTT.

The table lists this clonotype with many counts. The chain couples TRBV4-3 to TRBJ2-5; the D gene is possibly TRBD2 (7 bases). In germline, CDR1 is LGHNA, CDR2 YSLEER. Trimming took 0 bases from V and 1 from J, leaving 12 bases between them. The length of the CDR3 is 16 residues. CDR3 sequence reads: CASSQEGRGSQETQYF. The DNA for the CDR3 is TGCGCCAGCAGCCAAGAGGGGAGGGGGAGCCAAGAGACCCAGTACTTC.

This chain connects TRBV30 to TRBJ1-1; the D gene is possibly TRBD1 (5 bases). Per the germline V gene, CDR1 is GTSNPN and CDR2 is SVGIG (reference sequence). The CDR3 extends over 13 amino acids. V gave up 0 bases and J gave up 7 bases, with 12 bases separating them. For the CDR3, the DNA is TGTGCCTGGAGTGTAGGCCAGGGTGGTGAAGCTTTCTTT. Encoded protein: CAWSVGQGGEAFF.